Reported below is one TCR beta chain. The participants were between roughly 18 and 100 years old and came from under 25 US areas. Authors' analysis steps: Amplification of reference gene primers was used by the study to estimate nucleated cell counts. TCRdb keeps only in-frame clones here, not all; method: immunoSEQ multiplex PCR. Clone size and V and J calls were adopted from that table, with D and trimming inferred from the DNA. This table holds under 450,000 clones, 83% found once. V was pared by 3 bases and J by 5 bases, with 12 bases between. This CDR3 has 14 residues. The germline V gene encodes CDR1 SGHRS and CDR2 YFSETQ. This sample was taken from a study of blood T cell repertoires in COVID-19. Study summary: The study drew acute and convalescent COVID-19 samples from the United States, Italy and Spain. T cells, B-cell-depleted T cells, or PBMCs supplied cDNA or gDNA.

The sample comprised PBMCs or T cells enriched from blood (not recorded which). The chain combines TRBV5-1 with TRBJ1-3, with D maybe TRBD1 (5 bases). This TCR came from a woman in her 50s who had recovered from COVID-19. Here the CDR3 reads CASSSEKGRNTIYF. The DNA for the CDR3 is TGCGCCAGCAGCTCCGAGAAGGGGCGAAACACCATATATTTT.